Listed here are 31 T cell receptor beta chains from one sample, sequenced in a study of blood T cells in healthy people across ages. With a J-beta primer mix and a sample-barcoded 5' primer, a second PCR ran about 7 to 12 cycles. Via MiXCR, TCRdb re-called the 5' RACE reads, giving one row per CDR3 protein. The profile covers 500,000 to 650,000 distinct CDR3 sequences, with around 27% appearing a single time and 3.6% taken by the ten largest. This sample also belongs to another study, concerning T cells of mothers and their children.

The sample comprised blood. The receptor source for this set is a boy younger than 10 in good health.

This clonotype was seen more than once but under ten times. V and J are TRBV20-1 and TRBJ1-1; D is unresolved. The CDR3 sequence is 11 residues long. The ends were cut back, 1 base at V and 12 bases at J, with 12 bases in the middle. Per germline, CDR1 DFQATT and CDR2 SNEGSKA (reference sequence). CDR3 amino acids: CSARGTTGTFF. The CDR3 nucleotides read TGCAGTGCTAGAGGGACCACCGGGACTTTCTTT.

This clonotype was picked up many times. The V gene is TRBV12-5, the J gene TRBJ2-5; D gene unclear. The CDR3 has 11 residues. Germline values: CDR1 LGHNT, CDR2 FRNRAP. Trimming removed 6 bases at V and 4 bases at J, with 6 bases between. CDR3 residues: CASGPRETQYF. The CDR3, as DNA: TGTGCTAGTGGCCCCCGAGAGACCCAGTACTTC.

The chain is built from TRBV6-5 and TRBJ2-7; D gene unclear. This CDR3 has 13 residues. Per germline, CDR1 MNHEY and CDR2 SVGAGI. Between the trimmed V and J ends, which lost 4 bases and 0 bases, there was a span of 7 bases. CDR3 protein: CASSLFSSYEQYF. CDR3 nucleotide sequence: TGTGCCAGCAGTTTGTTCAGCTCCTACGAGCAGTACTTC.

CDR3 loop: CASSYSRGGPYEQYF. CDR3 in DNA: TGTGCCAGCAGTTACTCTCGGGGGGGACCCTACGAGCAGTACTTC. J is TRBJ2-7 and V is TRBV6-6; 8 nucleotides align to TRBD2. J lost 2 bases, V lost 0 bases, and 3 bases had no gene match. The germline CDR1 and CDR2 sequences are MNHNY and SVGAGI (reference sequence). The CDR3 is made up of 15 amino acids.

V usage is TRBV6-2 or TRBV6-3 and J usage is TRBJ1-2; the D is unclear. V lost 3 bases and J lost 6, with 14 bases in between. The length of the CDR3 is 14 residues. The germline V gene has CDR1 MNHEY and CDR2 SVGEGT. This chain's CDR3 is CASSYEPGRHGYTF. The CDR3 DNA is TGTGCCAGCAGTTATGAGCCCGGGCGGCATGGCTACACCTTC.

This clonotype has more than one count but fewer than ten. The chain couples TRBV4-2 to TRBJ2-7, with 7 nucleotides matching TRBD2. The last part of the DNA fits TRBJ2-1 better; the J call may be wrong. CDR3 length: 17 amino acids. Germline assignment: CDR1 LGHNA and CDR2 YNFKEQ. The CDR3 nucleotides are TGTGCCAGCAGCCAAGATAGTACGGGAGGCCACTACAATGAGCAGTTCTTC. It specifies CASSQDSTGGHYNEQFF.

The chain uses TRBV20-1 and TRBJ1-1, with 7 positions matching TRBD1. V gave up 6 bases and J gave up 6 bases; unmatched junction bases: 4. CDR3 size: 11 residues. Germline loops: CDR1 DFQATT, CDR2 SNEGSKA (reference sequence). The CDR3, as DNA: TGCAGTGCCTTAGGGACAGCTGAAGCTTTCTTT. Residues: CSALGTAEAFF.

This clonotype showed up just a few times. In nucleotides, the CDR3 is TGTGCCAGCAGCCAAAACCTAGGGGAGACCCAGTACTTC. Amino acids: CASSQNLGETQYF. The V call is TRBV2, the J call TRBJ2-5; D not resolved. The germline gives CDR1 SNHLY, CDR2 FYNNEI. This CDR3 region has 13 residues. V was cut by 6 bases and J by 5 bases, with 13 bases left in between.

In its sample, this clonotype was seen a few times. The chain joins TRBV16 to TRBJ2-6; D gene unclear. Germline CDR1 and CDR2: KGHSY and FQNENV. The length of the CDR3 is 15 residues. V shed 1 base and J shed 1 base, with 5 bases lying between them. This CDR3 is CASSQFGSGANVLTF. In nucleotides, the CDR3 is TGTGCCAGCAGCCAATTCGGGTCTGGGGCCAACGTCCTGACTTTC.

This clonotype came up a few times. The chain links TRBV10-3 to TRBJ1-4; 7 nucleotides line up with TRBD1. CDR1 and CDR2 (germline): ENHRY, SYGVKD. The V and J ends lost 4 bases and 4 bases, in that order; junction bases with no gene match: 3. This CDR3 is built from 14 residues. This CDR3 reads CAISGDSVNEKLFF. The CDR3 bases are TGTGCCATCAGTGGGGACAGCGTTAATGAAAAACTGTTTTTT.

V and J are TRBV10-3 and TRBJ2-5; D call uncertain. From germline, CDR1 is ENHRY and CDR2 SYGVKD. V lost 6 bases and J 7 bases, leaving 12 bases between the germline ends. This CDR3 spans 12 amino acids. The DNA for the CDR3 is TGTGCCATCAGCGAACCCTCGGGGACCCAGTACTTC. Translation gives CAISEPSGTQYF.

V usage is TRBV5-5 and J usage is TRBJ1-2; 8 nucleotides line up with TRBD1. Germline V gene data show CDR1 as SGHKS and CDR2 as YYEKEE (reference sequence). The CDR3 covers 14 residues. J was trimmed by 8 bases and V by 4 bases; bases with no gene match: 10. CDR3 residues: CASSRDRGSSGYTF. CDR3 DNA: TGTGCCAGCAGCCGAGACAGGGGCTCTAGCGGCTACACCTTC.

The V call is TRBV12-3 or TRBV12-4, the J call TRBJ2-6, with a possible D match to TRBD2 (5 bases). The germline V and J ends were trimmed by 4 bases and 0 bases, with 10 bases remaining between them. CDR3 size: 16 residues. As DNA, the CDR3 is TGTGCCAGCAGTTACGGGGAGCCCTCTGGGGCCAACGTCCTGACTTTC. It yields the protein CASSYGEPSGANVLTF.

This rearrangement joins TRBV7-2 to TRBJ2-7; 10 bases are shared with TRBD2. The germline V gene encodes CDR1 SGHTA and CDR2 FQGNSA. V gave up 1 base and J gave up 7 bases; unmatched junction bases: 7. This CDR3 comprises 15 residues. DNA for the CDR3: TGTGCCAGCAGCTTAGTACACAGCGGGAGGGGAGAGCAGTACTTC. This sequence encodes CASSLVHSGRGEQYF. The full variable domain, in which reference TRBV7-2 and TRBJ2-7 provide the parts outside the CDR3, is GAGVSQSPSNKVTEKGKDVELRCDPISGHTALYWYRQSLGQGLEFLIYFQGNSAPDKSGLPSDRFSAERTGGSVSTLTIQRTQQEDSAVYLCASSLVHSGRGEQYFGPGTRLTVT.

This clonotype turned up a few times. The chain employs TRBV4-2 and TRBJ1-2, with 10 bases matching TRBD1. The ends lost 2 bases at V and 6 bases at J; junction bases unmatched: 3. In germline, CDR1 is LGHNA, CDR2 YNFKEQ. This CDR3 comprises 14 residues. The CDR3 DNA reads as TGTGCCAGCAGCCAACCCGGGACAGGGGATGGCTACACCTTC. It yields the protein CASSQPGTGDGYTF.

The gene calls are TRBV12-3 or TRBV12-4 and TRBJ2-5; 14 nucleotides agree with TRBD2. Gene TRBJ2-7 matches the end of the DNA better, so the J call may be wrong. The CDR3 has 15 residues. The CDR3 spells CASSRGTSGSYEQYF. The CDR3 nucleotides are TGTGCCAGCAGTAGGGGGACTAGCGGGAGTTACGAGCAGTACTTC.

For the CDR3, the DNA is TGTGCCAGCAGCCGCAATTTGCAAGGGGGCGGCGAGCAGTACTTC. It specifies CASSRNLQGGGEQYF. V is TRBV6-5 and J is TRBJ2-7; 7 bases are a match to TRBD1. Trimming took 6 bases from V and 6 from J; bases not matched to a gene: 14. Germline loops: CDR1 MNHEY, CDR2 SVGAGI. The CDR3 runs to 15 residues.

The chain joins TRBV20-1 to TRBJ2-5; D may match TRBD1 or TRBD2 (5 bases each). Germline V lookup: CDR1 DFQATT, CDR2 SNEGSKA (reference sequence). The CDR3 totals 15 residues. V lost 1 base and J lost 0, with 12 bases in between. The CDR3, as DNA: TGCAGTGCTAGAGCTTTGAGAGGGGACCAAGAGACCCAGTACTTC. It is translated as CSARALRGDQETQYF.

This clonotype has a handful of counts. The gene calls are TRBV20-1 and TRBJ1-4; D is perhaps TRBD1 (6 bases). V lost 6 bases to trimming and J lost 8 bases, with 28 bases between them. The CDR3 spans 17 residues. Germline V lookup: CDR1 DFQATT, CDR2 SNEGSKA (reference sequence). CDR3 bases: TGCAGTGCACCCGAGGGGGGCGCAGTTTATAAGGGCGAAAAACTGTTTTTT. It codes for CSAPEGGAVYKGEKLFF.

This clonotype was seen only a few times. The rearrangement links TRBV10-2 to TRBJ1-6, with a possible D match to TRBD1 (5 bases). The CDR3 is 15 residues long. V shed 4 bases and J shed 8 bases, with 15 bases lying between them. Germline-derived CDR1 and CDR2 are WSHSY and SAAADI. The CDR3 DNA is TGCGCCAGCAGTGGGGGGGTCCCTTCCGATTCACCCCTCCACTTT. As protein: CASSGGVPSDSPLHF.

This clonotype occurred a few times. The gene calls are TRBV3-1 and TRBJ2-1; 8 bases are shared with TRBD2. CDR3 size: 16 residues. The germline CDR1 and CDR2 sequences are LGHDT and YNNKEL (reference sequence). V was clipped by 1 base and J by 6 bases; unmatched bases: 8. For the CDR3, the DNA is TGTGCCAGCAGCCAAGTTGTGCTAGCGGGTAGCAATGAGCAGTTCTTC. Its protein is CASSQVVLAGSNEQFF.

The chain uses TRBV25-1 and TRBJ2-2, with unresolved D. The CDR3 length is 16 residues. Deletions cut 6 bases from V and 1 base from J, with 15 bases between. The germline CDR1 and CDR2 sequences are MGHDK and SYGVNS. The CDR3 region has the DNA TGTGCCAGCAGCCACCACTCACAGAGGAACACCGGGGAGCTGTTTTTT. This encodes CASSHHSQRNTGELFF. Supplemented by reference TRBV25-1 and TRBJ2-2, the full variable domain reads EADIYQTPRYLVIGTGKKITLECSQTMGHDKMYWYQQDPGMELHLIHYSYGVNSTEKGDLSSESTVSRIRTEHFPLTLESARPSHTSQYLCASSHHSQRNTGELFFGEGSRLTVL.

This sequence joins TRBV7-2 and TRBJ1-1, with D possibly being TRBD1 (5 bases). The CDR3 runs to 14 residues. Per germline, CDR1 SGHTA and CDR2 FQGNSA. Trimming left V 4 bases short and J 1 base short, with 10 bases between. The CDR3 region has the DNA TGTGCCAGCAGCTATAGGACATCGAACACTGAAGCTTTCTTT. Translation gives CASSYRTSNTEAFF.

The chain couples TRBV20-1 to TRBJ2-3, with 13 bases fitting TRBD2. The junction had 8 bases not matched to a gene; V was cut back by 5 bases and J by 3 bases. From germline, CDR1 is DFQATT and CDR2 SNEGSKA (reference sequence). CDR3 length: 16 residues. DNA of the CDR3: TGCAGTGCTGACCGTGGACTAGCGGGAGTTACAGATACGCAGTATTTT. It yields the protein CSADRGLAGVTDTQYF.

This clonotype has only a few counts. The CDR3 DNA sequence: TGTGCCAGCTCACCAACTGGGTTAGGGGATGAGCAGTTCTTC. This codes for CASSPTGLGDEQFF. The V gene is TRBV18, the J gene TRBJ2-1; possible D gene TRBD1, 5 bases. Germline lookup yields CDR1 KGHSH and CDR2 LQKENI. Trimming removed 2 bases at V and 8 bases at J, with 13 bases between. This CDR3 spans 14 amino acids.

The chain links TRBV25-1 to TRBJ1-1; tentatively, D is TRBD1 (5 bases). The CDR3 has 16 amino acids. Germline values: CDR1 MGHDK, CDR2 SYGVNS. Deletions cut 1 base from V and 1 base from J, with 13 bases between. The CDR3 reads CASSESRPRGNTEAFF. The CDR3 nucleotides read TGTGCCAGCAGTGAATCCCGGCCGAGGGGGAACACTGAAGCTTTCTTT. The variable domain in full, completed from reference TRBV25-1 and TRBJ1-1, reads EADIYQTPRYLVIGTGKKITLECSQTMGHDKMYWYQQDPGMELHLIHYSYGVNSTEKGDLSSESTVSRIRTEHFPLTLESARPSHTSQYLCASSESRPRGNTEAFFGQGTRLTVV.

This clonotype appeared a few times. The chain couples TRBV7-8 to TRBJ2-5, with a tentative D call TRBD2 (6 bases). V lost 3 bases and J 3 bases, leaving 14 bases between the germline ends. Germline assignment: CDR1 SGHVS and CDR2 FQNEAQ. The CDR3 is 15 residues long. CDR3 in DNA: TGTGCCAGCAGCTTCACGGGACTGAGCGAAGAGACCCAGTACTTC. It yields the protein CASSFTGLSEETQYF.

This chain links TRBV2 with TRBJ2-1, with a weak D call TRBD1 (5 bases). The J call may be mistaken, given a closer DNA end match to TRBJ2-7. In germline, CDR1 is SNHLY, CDR2 FYNNEI. CDR3 length: 17 amino acids. CDR3 sequence: CASSEATAGLHAYEQYF. For the CDR3, the DNA is TGTGCCAGCAGTGAAGCGACAGCTGGATTACACGCCTACGAGCAGTACTTC.

The V and J genes are TRBV9 and TRBJ2-2; 7 positions agree with TRBD2. The V gene's germline CDR1 is SGDLS and CDR2 YYNGEE. The CDR3 extends over 17 amino acids. V lost 1 base and J lost 1; bases outside the gene matches: 7. CDR3 bases: TGTGCCAGCAGCGTATTTTGGTCTAGCGGGAACACCGGGGAGCTGTTTTTT. As protein: CASSVFWSSGNTGELFF.

V is TRBV7-9 and J is TRBJ1-4; 7 bases agree with TRBD1. The CDR3 has 17 residues. Germline CDR1 reads SEHNR; CDR2 reads FQNEAQ (reference sequence). V gave up 3 bases and J gave up 6 bases; unmatched junction bases: 13. The CDR3 region has the DNA TGTGCCAGCAGCTTGACTATCTACAGGGGAGGTCATGAAAAACTGTTTTTT. Amino acid sequence: CASSLTIYRGGHEKLFF. Full variable domain (missing parts from reference TRBV7-9 and TRBJ1-4): DTGVSQNPRHKITKRGQNVTFRCDPISEHNRLYWYRQTLGQGPEFLTYFQNEAQLEKSRLLSDRFSAERPKGSFSTLEIQRTEQGDSAMYLCASSLTIYRGGHEKLFFGSGTQLSVL.

The chain has TRBV5-1 and TRBJ1-3; D might be TRBD1 (5 bases). CDR3 size: 16 residues. Trimming took off 3 bases at V and 0 bases at J, with 13 bases between the two ends. The germline V gene has CDR1 SGHRS and CDR2 YFSETQ. CDR3 nucleotides: TGCGCCAGCAGCTCGGGACCGGAGAGCTCTGGAAACACCATATATTTT. Translating gives CASSSGPESSGNTIYF.